The 27 T cell receptor beta chains presented below share a single source sample, sequenced in a study of type 1 regulatory T cells. In TCRdb, the reads were re-called with MiXCR into one record per CDR3 protein. The sample yields about 18,000 distinct CDR3 sequences, about 10% seen once. Specimen: CD4+ T cells, either the whole sample or a sorted fraction (not recorded which). The receptors were sampled from a human donor in good health.

In the case of this clonotype: A much larger clone lies one base from this, so it may be a read error. This chain connects TRBV7-2 to TRBJ2-5; TRBD2 is a possible D gene (6 bases). Trimming pared 0 bases from V and 1 base from J, leaving 9 bases between. The CDR3 is made up of 15 amino acids. Germline-derived CDR1 and CDR2 are SGHTA and FQGNSA. Here the CDR3 DNA reads TGTGCCAGCAGCTTAGCTGCCGGGGGCCAAGAGACCCAGTACTTC. The encoded protein is CASSLAAGGQETQYF.

This clonotype has ten or more counts. The chain links TRBV5-1 to TRBJ1-1; D is undetermined. The germline CDR1 and CDR2 sequences are SGHRS and YFSETQ. The V end was cut by 0 bases, the J end by 1 base, with 7 bases between. The CDR3 is 14 residues long. CDR3 region: CASSLGASNTEAFF. CDR3 in DNA: TGCGCCAGCAGCTTGGGTGCCTCGAACACTGAAGCTTTCTTT.

This clonotype was detected many times. V and J are TRBV5-1 and TRBJ2-1; TRBD1 agrees at 10 bases. This CDR3 has 15 amino acids. V shed 2 bases, J shed 5 bases, and the junction held 4 bases outside the gene matches. From germline, CDR1 is SGHRS and CDR2 YFSETQ. The CDR3 is CASSLRQGANNEQFF. CDR3 DNA sequence: TGCGCCAGCAGCTTACGACAGGGGGCTAACAATGAGCAGTTCTTC.

This clonotype was picked up many times. The genes are TRBV19 and TRBJ2-7; 7 bases are a match to TRBD1. CDR1 is LNHDA, CDR2 SQIVND, per germline (reference sequence). The CDR3 sequence is 14 residues long. V shed 10 bases, J shed 3 bases, and the junction held 12 bases outside the gene matches. The CDR3 coding sequence is TGTGCCACTCAAGTAACCGGGACAGACTACGAGCAGTACTTC. Its translation: CATQVTGTDYEQYF.

In its sample, this clonotype was seen a few times. The J gene is TRBJ2-3, the V gene TRBV5-4; TRBD1 agrees at 7 bases. The germline V gene has CDR1 SGHNT and CDR2 YYREEE (reference sequence). The CDR3 spans 16 residues. V lost 4 bases and J lost 2; bases outside the gene matches: 10. CDR3 coding DNA: TGTGCCAGCAGCCCTAAACAGGGGTCCCACACAGATACGCAGTATTTT. Translating it yields CASSPKQGSHTDTQYF.

The count of this clonotype is one. A much larger clone is a single base away; this may be a read error. The V gene is TRBV24-1, the J gene TRBJ1-2, with D perhaps matching TRBD1 (5 bases). CDR1 KGHDR and CDR2 SFDVKD come from the germline V gene. The CDR3 length is 12 residues. Trimming shortened V by 3 bases and J by 12 bases, and 13 bases separated the two germline ends. The CDR3 loop reads CATSDRRRGHTF. CDR3 DNA sequence: TGTGCCACCAGTGATCGACGTCGGGGCCACACCTTC.

This clonotype has only a few counts. This chain links TRBV12-3 or TRBV12-4 with TRBJ1-5; D gene ambiguous. V was trimmed by 2 bases and J by 6 bases, leaving 8 bases between them. The CDR3 is 13 amino acids. The CDR3 DNA reads TGTGCCAGCAGTTTAAGCGATCGTCAGCCCCAGCATTTT. Translating it yields CASSLSDRQPQHF.

In its sample, this clonotype is medium-sized. The chain recombines TRBV20-1 with TRBJ2-5; 13 bases map to TRBD2. In germline, CDR1 is DFQATT, CDR2 SNEGSKA (reference sequence). The CDR3 extends over 11 amino acids. The CDR3 reads CRGTSGTVQYF. The CDR3 bases are TGCAGAGGGACTAGCGGGACAGTCCAGTACTTC.

This clonotype was counted a few times. J is TRBJ2-1 and V is TRBV5-1; the D gene is possibly TRBD2 (6 bases). Trimming shortened V by 6 bases and J by 8 bases, and 18 bases separated the two germline ends. Looked up from germline, CDR1 is SGHRS and CDR2 is YFSETQ. CDR3 length: 14 residues. In DNA form, the CDR3 reads TGCGCCAGCAATCGGGAGTTTACATCTTATGAGCAGTTCTTC. As protein: CASNREFTSYEQFF.

This clonotype was observed a handful of times. V usage is TRBV20-1 and J usage is TRBJ2-1; maybe TRBD1 (5 bases). The CDR3 runs to 12 residues. Germline V lookup: CDR1 DFQATT, CDR2 SNEGSKA (reference sequence). V was shortened by 1 base and J by 7 bases, with 8 bases between the two germline ends. The CDR3 bases are TGCAGTGCTAGAGGGGCAGGGAATGAGCAGTTCTTC. The encoded protein is CSARGAGNEQFF.

This clonotype is termed medium-sized (0.01 to 0.1%). V and J are TRBV28 and TRBJ1-1, with TRBD1 as a possible D gene (5 bases). The ends were cut back, 6 bases at V and 1 base at J, with 9 bases in the middle. The CDR3 covers 13 residues. Germline V gene sequence: CDR1 MDHEN, CDR2 SYDVKM. The CDR3 here is CASREGWNTEAFF. DNA for the CDR3: TGTGCCAGCAGGGAGGGGTGGAACACTGAAGCTTTCTTT.

The V call is TRBV19, the J call TRBJ2-2, with 7 bases that match TRBD2. CDR3 length equals 14 residues. V was clipped by 3 bases and J by 5 bases; unmatched bases: 3. CDR1 is LNHDA and CDR2 is SQIVND in the germline V gene (reference sequence). The CDR3 reads CASSISRETGELFF. In nucleotides, the CDR3 is TGTGCCAGTAGTATTTCGCGGGAGACCGGGGAGCTGTTTTTT. Looking up the rest from reference TRBV19 and TRBJ2-2 gives the full variable domain: DGGITQSPKYLFRKEGQNVTLSCEQNLNHDAMYWYRQDPGQGLRLIYYSQIVNDFQKGDIAEGYSVSREKKESFPLTVTSAQKNPTAFYLCASSISRETGELFFGEGSRLTVL.

With respect to this clonotype: This clone may be a read error of a much larger clone one base away. V and J are TRBV19 and TRBJ2-6; TRBD1 or TRBD2 may be the D gene (5 bases each). The CDR3 totals 12 residues. Germline CDR1 reads LNHDA; CDR2 reads SQIVND (reference sequence). CDR3: CASSHGANVPTF. The CDR3 DNA reads TGTGCCAGTAGTCACGGGGCCAACGTCCCGACTTTC.

Only a few counts were recorded for this clonotype. V is TRBV7-6 and J is TRBJ1-1; maybe TRBD1 (5 bases). There are 14 residues in the CDR3. Germline V gives CDR1 SGHVS, CDR2 FNYEAQ. Deletions cut 1 base from V and 7 bases from J, with 13 bases between. The CDR3, as DNA: TGTGCCAGCAGCTTAGGGGGGGGGGTTGATGAAGCTTTCTTT. The encoded protein is CASSLGGGVDEAFF.

The chain carries TRBV20-1 and TRBJ2-3; 12 nucleotides align to TRBD2. The V segment lost 5 bases and the J segment 5 bases; nucleotides outside the gene matches: 8. The CDR3 has 15 amino acids. CDR1 is DFQATT, CDR2 SNEGSKA, per germline (reference sequence). CDR3 sequence (DNA): TGCAGTGCTCAGGCGACTAGCGGGAGCCAAGATACGCAGTATTTT. This gives the protein CSAQATSGSQDTQYF.

This clonotype was found many times. V gene TRBV5-1 combines with J gene TRBJ1-4, with D maybe TRBD1 (5 bases). The germline V gene encodes CDR1 SGHRS and CDR2 YFSETQ. V was pared by 4 bases and J by 7 bases, with 17 bases between. The CDR3 extends over 15 amino acids. DNA of the CDR3: TGCGCCAGCAGCCCCGGAGGGGAAGGTGGTGAAAAACTGTTTTTT. Encoded protein: CASSPGGEGGEKLFF.

This clonotype was seen repeatedly, ten times or more. This chain joins TRBV18 and TRBJ2-2; a possible D gene is TRBD1 (6 bases). Germline V gene data show CDR1 as KGHSH and CDR2 as LQKENI. Trimming removed 3 bases from V and 5 bases from J, with 13 bases in between. This CDR3 has 15 residues. CDR3: CASSPLQGRTGELFF. The CDR3 DNA is TGTGCCAGCTCACCGCTACAGGGCCGAACCGGGGAGCTGTTTTTT.

This clonotype has ten or more counts. This chain links TRBV4-3 with TRBJ2-1; TRBD1 or TRBD2 may be the D gene (5 bases each). Trimming removed 0 bases at V and 6 bases at J, with 15 bases between. This CDR3 is built from 16 residues. Germline CDR1 and CDR2: LGHNA and YSLEER. DNA for the CDR3: TGCGCCAGCAGCCAAGATCCGGGACCGGAGTTCAATGAGCAGTTCTTC. This translates into CASSQDPGPEFNEQFF.

This clonotype was observed a few times. This chain uses TRBV7-2 with TRBJ1-4; possible D gene TRBD1, 6 bases. The V end lost 5 bases, the J end lost 4 bases, and 14 bases lay between the germline ends. There are 15 residues in the CDR3. Germline V lookup: CDR1 SGHTA, CDR2 FQGNSA. CDR3 amino acids: CASSAGQDYNEKLFF. In nucleotides, the CDR3 is TGTGCCAGCAGCGCGGGACAAGACTATAATGAAAAACTGTTTTTT.

This clonotype was seen ten or more times. This chain joins TRBV29-1 and TRBJ2-3; weak D call: TRBD1 (5 bases). Trimming shortened V by 5 bases and J by 5 bases, and 17 bases separated the two germline ends. The germline V gene encodes CDR1 SQVTM and CDR2 ANQGSEA. This CDR3 is built from 14 residues. In DNA, the CDR3 is TGCAGCGTTACGGTGGCGGCGCAGGGAGATACGCAGTATTTT. This sequence encodes CSVTVAAQGDTQYF.

This clonotype has at least ten counts. The chain employs TRBV14 and TRBJ2-7; perhaps TRBD1 as D (5 bases). CDR3 length equals 13 residues. The germline gives CDR1 SGHDN, CDR2 FVKESK. V was clipped by 0 bases and J by 8 bases, with 11 bases between them. DNA for the CDR3: TGTGCCAGCAGCCAAGATGGGGCAGGCCAGCAGTACTTC. Residues: CASSQDGAGQQYF.

Ten or more counts support this clonotype. The rearrangement uses TRBV29-1 and TRBJ1-3; possible D gene TRBD1, 5 bases. This CDR3 spans 12 amino acids. V lost 7 bases and J 1 base, leaving 8 bases between the germline ends. Germline assignment: CDR1 SQVTM and CDR2 ANQGSEA. The CDR3 DNA sequence: TGCAGCGGGCGGACATCTGGAAACACCATATATTTT. It encodes CSGRTSGNTIYF.

Judged by abundance, this clonotype is medium-sized. The V and J genes are TRBV7-2 and TRBJ1-2; the D gene is possibly TRBD1 (6 bases). Germline loops: CDR1 SGHTA, CDR2 FQGNSA. The germline V and J ends were trimmed by 5 bases and 3 bases, with 16 bases remaining between them. This CDR3 region has 15 residues. The chain's CDR3 is CASSPRVGGDYGYTF. The CDR3 nucleotides read TGTGCCAGCAGCCCAAGGGTAGGGGGTGACTATGGCTACACCTTC.

In this sample, this clonotype turned up many times. This chain uses TRBV6-5 with TRBJ2-4; 8 bases are shared with TRBD2. Germline loops: CDR1 MNHEY, CDR2 SVGAGI. CDR3 size: 15 residues. After removal of 6 bases from V and 1 base from J, the junction contained 5 bases not matched to a gene. The DNA of the CDR3 is TGTGCCAGCAGGCGGACGGGAGGGGCCAAAAACATTCAGTACTTC. Residues: CASRRTGGAKNIQYF.

The chain uses TRBV19 and TRBJ1-1; 9 bases are a match to TRBD1. V shed 10 bases and J 0 bases; nucleotides not matched to a gene: 9. The CDR3 covers 15 residues. Germline assignment: CDR1 LNHDA and CDR2 SQIVND (reference sequence). This chain's CDR3 is CATARTGVMNTEAFF. As DNA, the CDR3 is TGTGCCACCGCTCGGACAGGGGTCATGAACACTGAAGCTTTCTTT.

This clonotype showed up many times. This chain uses TRBV5-1 with TRBJ2-2; 8 bases are a match to TRBD1. The CDR3 has 16 residues. J was trimmed by 4 bases and V by 4 bases; bases with no gene match: 9. Germline-derived CDR1 and CDR2 are SGHRS and YFSETQ. DNA for the CDR3: TGCGCCAGCAGCAACGACCAAGGACAGGGCACCGGGGAGCTGTTTTTT. It is translated as CASSNDQGQGTGELFF.

There are a few counts of this clonotype. Being one base from a much bigger clone, this may be a read error. This chain joins TRBV29-1 and TRBJ1-2, with TRBD1 identical over 7 bases. The CDR3 covers 11 residues. CDR1 and CDR2 (germline): SQVTM, ANQGSEA. The CDR3 DNA is TGCGGCGTCAGACAGGGCTATGGCTACACCTTC. It codes for CGVRQGYGYTF.